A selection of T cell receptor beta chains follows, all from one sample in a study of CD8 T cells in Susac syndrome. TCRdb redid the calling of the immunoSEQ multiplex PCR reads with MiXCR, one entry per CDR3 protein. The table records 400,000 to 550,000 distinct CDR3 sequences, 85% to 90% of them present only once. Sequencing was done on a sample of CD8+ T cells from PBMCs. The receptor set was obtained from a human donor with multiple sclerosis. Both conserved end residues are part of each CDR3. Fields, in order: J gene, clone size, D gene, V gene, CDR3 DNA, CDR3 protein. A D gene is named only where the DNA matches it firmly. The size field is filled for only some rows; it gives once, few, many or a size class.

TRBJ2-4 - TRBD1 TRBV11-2 TGTGCCAGCAGCTGGTCCGGACAGGCCGTGGACATTCAGTACTTC CASSWSGQAVDIQYF
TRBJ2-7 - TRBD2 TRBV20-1 TGCAGTGCTAGCGGGCTAGCGGAGACCCGCGAGCAGTACTTC CSASGLAETREQYF
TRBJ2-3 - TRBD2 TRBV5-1 TGCGCCAGCAGCTTGGCGGTCCTAGCGGGAGGTGCAGATACGCAGTATTTT CASSLAVLAGGADTQYF
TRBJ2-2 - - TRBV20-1 TGCAGTGCTGGCCCGGGCACCGGGGAGCTGTTTTTT CSAGPGTGELFF
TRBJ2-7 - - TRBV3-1 TGTGCCAGCAGTACCGGGTGGGGGACAATCAAGTACGAGCAGTACTTC CASSTGWGTIKYEQYF
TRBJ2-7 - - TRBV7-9 TGTGCCAGCAGCTTTATGGACAGACCCTACGAGCAGTACTTC CASSFMDRPYEQYF
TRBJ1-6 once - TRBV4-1 TGCGCCAGCAGCCAAGCAAGGTACAATTCACCCCTCCACTTT CASSQARYNSPLHF
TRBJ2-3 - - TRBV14 TGTGCCAGCCACGGGGAAGACGATACGCAGTATTTT CASHGEDDTQYF
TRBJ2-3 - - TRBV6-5 TGTGCCAGCAGTTACTCGGCCGGGGCGACAGATACGCAGTATTTT CASSYSAGATDTQYF
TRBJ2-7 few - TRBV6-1 TGTGCCAGCAGTGCATGGGGGAGCAGCGACGAGCAGTACTTC CASSAWGSSDEQYF
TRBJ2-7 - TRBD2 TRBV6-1 TGTGCCAGCAGGCAAGCCGCTAGCGGGGGTTTCTACGAGCAGTACTTC CASRQAASGGFYEQYF
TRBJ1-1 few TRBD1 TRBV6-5 TGTGCCAGCAGTTACTCCCGGACAGGGGGCACTGAAGCTTTCTTT CASSYSRTGGTEAFF
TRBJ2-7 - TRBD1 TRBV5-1 TGCGCCAGCAGCCCATACCGGACAGGGGATGGCGAGCAGTACTTC CASSPYRTGDGEQYF
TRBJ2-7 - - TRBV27 TGTGCCAGCAGGACGTTAGGGAACCAGGGAAACGAGCAGTACTTC CASRTLGNQGNEQYF
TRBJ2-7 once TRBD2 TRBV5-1 TGCGCCAGCAGTCACGGACTAGCGGGAGGCTTGAGCTCCTACGAGCAGTACTTC CASSHGLAGGLSSYEQYF
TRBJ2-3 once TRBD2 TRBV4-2 TGTGCCAGCAGCCAAGATGCGGGGGAGCGCACAGATACGCAGTATTTT CASSQDAGERTDTQYF
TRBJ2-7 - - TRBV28 TGTGCCAGCAGTCCGCCAACAGGGGAGGTTGGGGTCAACTACGAGCAGTACTTC CASSPPTGEVGVNYEQYF
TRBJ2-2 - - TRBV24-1 TGTGCCACCAGCTCGAACACCGGGGAGCTGTTTTTT CATSSNTGELFF
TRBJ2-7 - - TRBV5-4 TGTGCCAGCACCCCGGGTCCCCACAACGAGCAGTACTTC CASTPGPHNEQYF
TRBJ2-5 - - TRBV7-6 TGTGCCAGCAGCTTCAGGGACGGAGAGACCCAGTACTTC CASSFRDGETQYF
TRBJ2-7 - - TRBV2 TGTGCCAGCAGTGAAAATGAGGGGGGGTACTTTCCCGAGCAGTACTTC CASSENEGGYFPEQYF
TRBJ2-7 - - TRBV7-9 TGTGCCAGCAGCGATCGGGGTTCGGCATACGAGCAGTACTTC CASSDRGSAYEQYF
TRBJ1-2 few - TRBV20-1 TGCAGTGCTAGGGACTCCTATGCCGCAGTGATATATGGCTACACCTTC CSARDSYAAVIYGYTF
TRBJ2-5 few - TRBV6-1 TGTGCCAGCAGTGTGTTGGAGGGAGGAGAGACCCAGTACTTC CASSVLEGGETQYF
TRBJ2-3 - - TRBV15 TGTGCCACCAGCAGGTCGAAGGACACCATGGGACCAGATACGCAGTATTTT CATSRSKDTMGPDTQYF
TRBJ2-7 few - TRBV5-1 TGCGCCAGCAGCTTGGGACAGTACTCCTACGAGCAGTACTTC CASSLGQYSYEQYF
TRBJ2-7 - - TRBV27 TGTGCCAGCAGTTTACAGCCCACTACCCTCGAGCAGTACTTC CASSLQPTTLEQYF
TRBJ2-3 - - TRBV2 TGTGCCAGCAGTGGCCGGGACACCACTATTTGGTTTGCAGATACGCAGTATTTT CASSGRDTTIWFADTQYF
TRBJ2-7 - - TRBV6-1 TGTGCCAGCAGCAACCCGGGTTCCTACGAGCAGTACTTC CASSNPGSYEQYF
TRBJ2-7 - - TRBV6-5 TGTGCCAGCAGGGACCTCAACGAGGAGCAGTACTTC CASRDLNEEQYF
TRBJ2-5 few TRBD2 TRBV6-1 TGTGCCAGCAGTTTAACTAGCGACCAAGAGACCCAGTACTTC CASSLTSDQETQYF
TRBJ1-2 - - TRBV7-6 TGTGCCAGCAGTTCAGGGGCCCACCCCTATGGCTACACCTTC CASSSGAHPYGYTF
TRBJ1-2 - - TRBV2 TGTGCCAGCAGTGACGGGGCCCTTGGCTACACCTTC CASSDGALGYTF
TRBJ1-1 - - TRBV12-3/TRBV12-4 TGTGCCAGCAGAGGTACACCAGCCGAAGCTTTCTTT CASRGTPAEAFF
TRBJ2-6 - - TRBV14 TGTGCCAGCAGCCAAGATCTCGATGGGGCTTTCTCTGGGGCCAACGTCCTGACTTTC CASSQDLDGAFSGANVLTF
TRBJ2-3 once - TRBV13 TGTGCCAGCAGCACCAGGGAGTCGACAGATACGCAGTATTTT CASSTRESTDTQYF
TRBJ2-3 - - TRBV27 TGTGCCAGCAGTTCTCTCTTCGGGGCAGATACGCAGTATTTT CASSSLFGADTQYF
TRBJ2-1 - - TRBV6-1 TGTGCCAGCGGGGCTGTTTTGGACAATGAGCAGTTCTTC CASGAVLDNEQFF
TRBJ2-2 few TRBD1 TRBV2 TGTGCCAGCAGTGGGGACAGGGGGTTGACCGGGGAGCTGTTTTTT CASSGDRGLTGELFF
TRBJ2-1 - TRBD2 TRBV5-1 TGCGCCAGCTCCCAGCGGGAGAGCTCCTACAATGAGCAGTTCTTC CASSQRESSYNEQFF
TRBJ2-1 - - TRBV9 TGTGCCAGCAGCGCAACGATAAGCTCCTACAATGAGCAGTTCTTC CASSATISSYNEQFF
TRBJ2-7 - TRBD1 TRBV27 TGTGCCAGCAGCTTAATGGGGGGACAGGGGCCTGTCCACGAGCAGTACTTC CASSLMGGQGPVHEQYF
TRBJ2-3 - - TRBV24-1 TGTGCCACCAGTGACGGCAGCAGGGCCGGTTCAGATACGCAGTATTTT CATSDGSRAGSDTQYF
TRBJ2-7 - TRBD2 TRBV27 TGTGCCAGCAGTACTGCGGGGGGCGCCTACGAGCAGTACTTC CASSTAGGAYEQYF
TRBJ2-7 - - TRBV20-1 TGCAGTGCTGCCGGGGGGGACAGGACCTCCTACGAGCAGTACTTC CSAAGGDRTSYEQYF
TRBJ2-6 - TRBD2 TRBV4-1 TGCGCCAGCAGCCAAGAGAGTCGATGGGGAGGGATTGGCTCTGGGGCCAACGTCCTGACTTTC CASSQESRWGGIGSGANVLTF
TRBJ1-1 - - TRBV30 TGTGCCTACCTCTCCGGGGACCGGGAAGGTTTTGGGAACACTGAAGCTTTCTTT CAYLSGDREGFGNTEAFF
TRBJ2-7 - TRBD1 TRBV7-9 TGTGCCAGCAGCTTAACAAGACAGGGGGCATACGAGCAGTACTTC CASSLTRQGAYEQYF
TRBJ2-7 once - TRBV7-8 TGTGCCAGCAGCTTCGGCGAAACGGGTTACGAGCAGTACTTC CASSFGETGYEQYF
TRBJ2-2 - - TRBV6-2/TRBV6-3 TGTGCCAGCAGTTACTACCAGCTGGAACTTAACACCGGGGAGCTGTTTTTT CASSYYQLELNTGELFF
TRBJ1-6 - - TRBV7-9 TGTGCCAGCAGCTTGGGAGAGAATAATTCACCCCTCCACTTT CASSLGENNSPLHF
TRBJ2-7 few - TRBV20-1 TGCAGTGCTATACCTTACGAGGGACACCTTCTGAACGAGCAGTACTTC CSAIPYEGHLLNEQYF
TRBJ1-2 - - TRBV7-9 TGTGCCAGCAGCTTCATTGATTGGGCCCAAGCTAACTATGGCTACACCTTC CASSFIDWAQANYGYTF
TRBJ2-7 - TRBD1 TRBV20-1 TGCAGTGCTAGAAGTACAGGGGCCTACGAGCAGTACTTC CSARSTGAYEQYF